A selection of T cell receptor beta chains follows, all from one sample in a study of shared clonotypes between healthy human individuals. The protocol was immunoSEQ multiplex PCR, while the TCRdb copy is restricted to in-frame clones and leaves out a portion. The sample has about 960,000 clones, 70% to 85% seen once. The specimen sequenced was memory CD4+ T cells sorted from blood. The source of these receptors is a man younger than 35 in good health. Each CDR3 is given with its conserved first and last residue. Fields, in order: J gene, D gene, clone size, V gene, CDR3 DNA, CDR3 protein. D genes are given only for firm matches. Expanded clones get a size class; other rows say once, few or many, or leave the size out.

j_call: TRBJ2-7
d_call: NA
clone_size: NA
v_call: TRBV6-6
cdr3_nt: TGTGCCAGCAGTGTACCCTCGGGGTCCGAGCAGTACTTC
cdr3_aa: CASSVPSGSEQYF

j_call: TRBJ1-3
d_call: NA
clone_size: NA
v_call: TRBV10-3
cdr3_nt: TGTGCCATCAGTGAGTCCCCGACGGCTGGAAACACCATATATTTT
cdr3_aa: CAISESPTAGNTIYF

j_call: TRBJ1-4
d_call: TRBD1
clone_size: NA
v_call: TRBV19
cdr3_nt: TGTGCCAGTAGCACTCATCGGGGACAGAATGAAAAACTGTTTTTT
cdr3_aa: CASSTHRGQNEKLFF

j_call: TRBJ2-5
d_call: NA
clone_size: NA
v_call: TRBV4-1
cdr3_nt: TGCGCCAGCAGCCAAGGAGTTTTGGAGACCCAGTACTTC
cdr3_aa: CASSQGVLETQYF

j_call: TRBJ2-3
d_call: NA
clone_size: few
v_call: TRBV5-1
cdr3_nt: TGCGCCAGCAGCTCCGGACAGAGCACAGATACGCAGTATTTT
cdr3_aa: CASSSGQSTDTQYF

j_call: TRBJ2-2
d_call: NA
clone_size: NA
v_call: TRBV6-1
cdr3_nt: TGTGCCAGCAGTGACTTCTTTGGGGTGGGGACCGGGGAGCTGTTTTTT
cdr3_aa: CASSDFFGVGTGELFF

j_call: TRBJ2-2
d_call: TRBD1
clone_size: NA
v_call: TRBV30
cdr3_nt: TGTGCCTGGACCTATACAGGGGGGCACGGGGAGCTGTTTTTT
cdr3_aa: CAWTYTGGHGELFF

j_call: TRBJ2-1
d_call: NA
clone_size: NA
v_call: TRBV27
cdr3_nt: TGTGCCAGCAGTCCCGGGTCCGCGTACAATGAGCAGTTCTTC
cdr3_aa: CASSPGSAYNEQFF

j_call: TRBJ1-4
d_call: NA
clone_size: NA
v_call: TRBV25-1
cdr3_nt: TGTGCCAGCAGTGAAACAGCAACTAATGAAAAACTGTTTTTT
cdr3_aa: CASSETATNEKLFF

j_call: TRBJ2-1
d_call: TRBD1
clone_size: NA
v_call: TRBV9
cdr3_nt: TGTGCCAGCAGCGTAGGCGGACAGGTTTTAGGGAATGAGCAGTTCTTC
cdr3_aa: CASSVGGQVLGNEQFF

j_call: TRBJ2-2
d_call: TRBD1
clone_size: NA
v_call: TRBV6-1
cdr3_nt: TGTGCCAGCACTCCGACAGGGACAAGCGGGGAGCTGTTTTTT
cdr3_aa: CASTPTGTSGELFF

j_call: TRBJ2-7
d_call: NA
clone_size: few
v_call: TRBV7-6
cdr3_nt: TGTGCCAGCAGCTTAGTCCCGGGGTCCACCTACGAGCAGTACTTC
cdr3_aa: CASSLVPGSTYEQYF

j_call: TRBJ2-7
d_call: TRBD1
clone_size: NA
v_call: TRBV5-4
cdr3_nt: TGTGCCAGCAGCAATCCGGGACAGGGATCCTACGAGCAGTACTTC
cdr3_aa: CASSNPGQGSYEQYF

j_call: TRBJ1-1
d_call: NA
clone_size: few
v_call: TRBV5-1
cdr3_nt: TGCGCCAGCAGCTTGGAAGGGCGCACACGACGGGACACTGAAGCTTTCTTT
cdr3_aa: CASSLEGRTRRDTEAFF

j_call: TRBJ1-2
d_call: NA
clone_size: NA
v_call: TRBV7-9
cdr3_nt: TGTGCCAGCAGCCCCAAGGCAGCTAACCATGGCTACACCTTC
cdr3_aa: CASSPKAANHGYTF

j_call: TRBJ1-4
d_call: TRBD1
clone_size: once
v_call: TRBV27
cdr3_nt: TGTGCCAGCAGTTTATTGGGACAGGGGGTTGCAACTAATGAAAAACTGTTTTTT
cdr3_aa: CASSLLGQGVATNEKLFF

j_call: TRBJ1-5
d_call: NA
clone_size: few
v_call: TRBV18
cdr3_nt: TGTGCCAGCTCACCTTCGGTCGGAGTTTCCAATCAGCCCCAGCATTTT
cdr3_aa: CASSPSVGVSNQPQHF

j_call: TRBJ2-3
d_call: TRBD2
clone_size: NA
v_call: TRBV7-2
cdr3_nt: TGTGCCAGCAGCTTAGGGACTAGCGGGGGGACAGATACGCAGTATTTT
cdr3_aa: CASSLGTSGGTDTQYF

j_call: TRBJ1-2
d_call: TRBD1
clone_size: NA
v_call: TRBV19
cdr3_nt: TGTGCCAGTAGTACCCAACAGGGGAGGAGCAACTATGGCTACACCTTC
cdr3_aa: CASSTQQGRSNYGYTF

j_call: TRBJ2-7
d_call: TRBD2
clone_size: NA
v_call: TRBV13
cdr3_nt: TGTGCCAGCAGCTCGGGACTAGCGGGAGGCTACGAGCAGTACTTC
cdr3_aa: CASSSGLAGGYEQYF

j_call: TRBJ1-1
d_call: NA
clone_size: NA
v_call: TRBV7-9
cdr3_nt: TGTGCCAGCAGCTTAGCGGGACTCCAGGGAGCTTTCTTT
cdr3_aa: CASSLAGLQGAFF

j_call: TRBJ1-1
d_call: NA
clone_size: few
v_call: TRBV11-2
cdr3_nt: TGTGCCAGCAGCTTAGCTGGGGGGGCCGAAGCTTTCTTT
cdr3_aa: CASSLAGGAEAFF

j_call: TRBJ2-7
d_call: TRBD2
clone_size: NA
v_call: TRBV5-1
cdr3_nt: TGCGCCAGCAGCTTGGCAGCGGGAGTGTTGTACGAGCAGTACTTC
cdr3_aa: CASSLAAGVLYEQYF

j_call: TRBJ1-1
d_call: NA
clone_size: few
v_call: TRBV6-5
cdr3_nt: TGTGCCAGCATGCGCAGGGGCACTGAAGCTTTCTTT
cdr3_aa: CASMRRGTEAFF

j_call: TRBJ2-3
d_call: NA
clone_size: NA
v_call: TRBV9
cdr3_nt: TGTGCCAGCAGCGTGGGCCTTACAAGCACAGATACGCAGTATTTT
cdr3_aa: CASSVGLTSTDTQYF

j_call: TRBJ2-1
d_call: TRBD2
clone_size: NA
v_call: TRBV6-5
cdr3_nt: TGTGCCAGCAGTCGCGGGACTAGCGGGAGTAATGAGCAGTTCTTC
cdr3_aa: CASSRGTSGSNEQFF

j_call: TRBJ1-6
d_call: NA
clone_size: NA
v_call: TRBV18
cdr3_nt: TGTGCCAGCTCACCTGCCAGCAATTCACCCCTCCACTTT
cdr3_aa: CASSPASNSPLHF

j_call: TRBJ1-6
d_call: TRBD1
clone_size: once
v_call: TRBV9
cdr3_nt: TGTGCCAGCAGCGTAGAGGAGGGGGCATATTCACCCCTCCACTTT
cdr3_aa: CASSVEEGAYSPLHF

j_call: TRBJ1-1
d_call: NA
clone_size: few
v_call: TRBV9
cdr3_nt: TGTGCCAGCAGCGTGGCCATGAACACTGAAGCTTTCTTT
cdr3_aa: CASSVAMNTEAFF

j_call: TRBJ2-3
d_call: NA
clone_size: NA
v_call: TRBV6-6
cdr3_nt: TGTGCCAGCAGCCAGAACTCCGGGGATACGCAGTATTTT
cdr3_aa: CASSQNSGDTQYF

j_call: TRBJ1-2
d_call: NA
clone_size: NA
v_call: TRBV19
cdr3_nt: TGTGCCAGTAGTACACAGGGAGGCTATGGCTACACCTTC
cdr3_aa: CASSTQGGYGYTF

j_call: TRBJ2-2
d_call: TRBD2
clone_size: NA
v_call: TRBV6-1
cdr3_nt: TGTGCCAGCGGAACTAGCGGGAACACCGGGGAGCTGTTTTTT
cdr3_aa: CASGTSGNTGELFF

j_call: TRBJ1-2
d_call: NA
clone_size: NA
v_call: TRBV5-5
cdr3_nt: TGTGCCAGCAGCTTGGCCAAGGAGTTCTATGGCTACACCTTC
cdr3_aa: CASSLAKEFYGYTF

j_call: TRBJ2-5
d_call: NA
clone_size: NA
v_call: TRBV11-2
cdr3_nt: TGTGCCAGCAGCCCTACCGGACAGATGGGCGAGACCCAGTACTTC
cdr3_aa: CASSPTGQMGETQYF

j_call: TRBJ2-6
d_call: NA
clone_size: once
v_call: TRBV10-2
cdr3_nt: TGCGCCAGCAAAGGCTCTGGGGCCAACGTCCTGACTTTC
cdr3_aa: CASKGSGANVLTF

j_call: TRBJ1-3
d_call: NA
clone_size: NA
v_call: TRBV19
cdr3_nt: TGTGCCAGTACCCCGTTGACAGGAAACACCATATATTTT
cdr3_aa: CASTPLTGNTIYF

j_call: TRBJ2-3
d_call: NA
clone_size: few
v_call: TRBV7-2
cdr3_nt: TGTGCCAGCAGCCCCGTTGGGGGGGCCCCCGGGGATACGCAGTATTTT
cdr3_aa: CASSPVGGAPGDTQYF

j_call: TRBJ1-1
d_call: TRBD1
clone_size: NA
v_call: TRBV19
cdr3_nt: TGTGCCAGTAGTATGCCTGACCGGGACAGGGGACGGACTGAAGCTTTCTTT
cdr3_aa: CASSMPDRDRGRTEAFF

j_call: TRBJ1-2
d_call: TRBD1
clone_size: NA
v_call: TRBV29-1
cdr3_nt: TGCAGCGTTGAAGAACGGGACAGCTATGGCTACACCTTC
cdr3_aa: CSVEERDSYGYTF

j_call: TRBJ1-5
d_call: NA
clone_size: NA
v_call: TRBV2
cdr3_nt: TGTGCCAGCAGTGCCGGGGAACAATCCCAGCCCCAGCATTTT
cdr3_aa: CASSAGEQSQPQHF

j_call: TRBJ1-5
d_call: TRBD1
clone_size: NA
v_call: TRBV28
cdr3_nt: TGTGCCAGCAGTTTATCCGACAGGGCCCGCAATCAGCCCCAGCATTTT
cdr3_aa: CASSLSDRARNQPQHF

j_call: TRBJ2-3
d_call: TRBD2
clone_size: NA
v_call: TRBV11-2
cdr3_nt: TGTGCCAGCAGCTTCACGGGGGGGGCAGATACGCAGTATTTT
cdr3_aa: CASSFTGGADTQYF

j_call: TRBJ2-7
d_call: NA
clone_size: NA
v_call: TRBV27
cdr3_nt: TGTGCCAGCAGCGGCTTCTCAAGGCCCCCCTACGAGCAGTACTTC
cdr3_aa: CASSGFSRPPYEQYF

j_call: TRBJ1-2
d_call: NA
clone_size: many
v_call: TRBV19
cdr3_nt: TGTGCCAGTAGTGGGCAACAGGGAAACTATGGCTACACCTTC
cdr3_aa: CASSGQQGNYGYTF

j_call: TRBJ1-1
d_call: NA
clone_size: few
v_call: TRBV7-8
cdr3_nt: TGTGCCAGCACGTTTAGGGGGTTGACTGAAGCTTTCTTT
cdr3_aa: CASTFRGLTEAFF

j_call: TRBJ2-5
d_call: NA
clone_size: NA
v_call: TRBV10-2
cdr3_nt: TGCGCCAGCACCCAGTTCGGGGGAGAGACCCAGTACTTC
cdr3_aa: CASTQFGGETQYF

j_call: TRBJ1-2
d_call: NA
clone_size: many
v_call: TRBV2
cdr3_nt: TGTGCCAGCAGGGGCTTCAACTATGGCTACACCTTC
cdr3_aa: CASRGFNYGYTF

j_call: TRBJ2-2
d_call: TRBD1
clone_size: NA
v_call: TRBV5-1
cdr3_nt: TGCGCCAGCAGCATGGGACAGGGGGAGGCCGGGGAGCTGTTTTTT
cdr3_aa: CASSMGQGEAGELFF

j_call: TRBJ2-5
d_call: NA
clone_size: NA
v_call: TRBV7-9
cdr3_nt: TGTGCCAGCAGCTGGGGACGGATCCAAGAGACCCAGTACTTC
cdr3_aa: CASSWGRIQETQYF

j_call: TRBJ1-1
d_call: TRBD1
clone_size: NA
v_call: TRBV7-9
cdr3_nt: TGTGCCAGCAGCGCGGACAGGGCGAACACTGAAGCTTTCTTT
cdr3_aa: CASSADRANTEAFF

j_call: TRBJ1-5
d_call: NA
clone_size: few
v_call: TRBV27
cdr3_nt: TGTGCCAGCAGTTTATGGGGAAATAGCAATCAGCCCCAGCATTTT
cdr3_aa: CASSLWGNSNQPQHF

j_call: TRBJ2-3
d_call: NA
clone_size: NA
v_call: TRBV10-3
cdr3_nt: TGTGCCATCAGTGAGTCAGGGGCTAGCACAGATACGCAGTATTTT
cdr3_aa: CAISESGASTDTQYF

j_call: TRBJ1-2
d_call: NA
clone_size: NA
v_call: TRBV5-1
cdr3_nt: TGCGCCAGCAGCTTAACTGGGGATGGCGGCTATGGCTACACCTTC
cdr3_aa: CASSLTGDGGYGYTF

j_call: TRBJ1-3
d_call: NA
clone_size: NA
v_call: TRBV5-1
cdr3_nt: TGCGCCAGCAGCTTGGCCGGTGCAGCGGGCACCACCATATATTTT
cdr3_aa: CASSLAGAAGTTIYF

j_call: TRBJ2-7
d_call: NA
clone_size: NA
v_call: TRBV7-3
cdr3_nt: TGTGCCAGCAGCTTATCCGGATCCTACGAGCAGTACTTC
cdr3_aa: CASSLSGSYEQYF

j_call: TRBJ1-2
d_call: NA
clone_size: NA
v_call: TRBV29-1
cdr3_nt: TGCAGCGGCTGGGACCCCGCTAACTATGGCTACACCTTC
cdr3_aa: CSGWDPANYGYTF

j_call: TRBJ2-2
d_call: TRBD2
clone_size: many
v_call: TRBV5-1
cdr3_nt: TGCGCCAGCAGCGTAACTAGCGCCGGGGAGCTGTTTTTT
cdr3_aa: CASSVTSAGELFF

j_call: TRBJ1-1
d_call: NA
clone_size: NA
v_call: TRBV4-2
cdr3_nt: TGTGCCAGCAGCCCCTCGGGGGCGCGGGGCACTGAAGCTTTCTTT
cdr3_aa: CASSPSGARGTEAFF

j_call: TRBJ1-6
d_call: NA
clone_size: NA
v_call: TRBV4-1
cdr3_nt: TGCGCCAGCAGCCCCGACCCAGGAATTATAGATTCACCCCTCCACTTT
cdr3_aa: CASSPDPGIIDSPLHF

j_call: TRBJ2-2
d_call: NA
clone_size: NA
v_call: TRBV19
cdr3_nt: TGTGCCAGGGGGGTATCGAACACCGGGGAGCTGTTTTTT
cdr3_aa: CARGVSNTGELFF